The rows below give T cell receptor beta chains drawn from one sample of a study of blood T cell repertoires in COVID-19. Produced via immunoSEQ multiplex PCR; TCRdb's table is partial and in-frame only. The table has some 220,000 clones, 86% seen once. The sample comprised PBMCs or T cells enriched from blood (not recorded which). Receptor source: a woman aged 40 to 49 with acute COVID-19. CDR3s include the opening cysteine and the closing phenylalanine or tryptophan. The D gene is left open where the match is weak. Clone size is shown for a subset of rows, as once, few, many or a class of expanded clone.

v_call	d_call	clone_size	j_call	cdr3_aa	cdr3_nt
TRBV5-1	TRBD2	few	TRBJ2-1	CASSPLTSGGEQFF	TGCGCCAGCAGCCCTCTAACGAGCGGGGGTGAGCAGTTCTTC
TRBV19	TRBD1	once	TRBJ1-2	CASSRTGTYGYTF	TGTGCCAGTAGCCGGACAGGGACCTATGGCTACACCTTC
TRBV24-1	TRBD1	once	TRBJ1-5	CATSDPDRGSAAQHF	TGTGCCACCAGTGATCCGGACAGGGGGAGTGCGGCCCAGCATTTT
TRBV3-1/TRBV3-2	NA	NA	TRBJ1-2	CASSFQGYYGYTF	TGTGCCAGCAGCTTCCAGGGGTACTATGGCTACACCTTC
TRBV25-1	TRBD1	NA	TRBJ2-5	CASSARDSQETQYF	TGTGCCAGCAGTGCCCGGGACAGTCAAGAGACCCAGTACTTC
TRBV7-8	TRBD1	NA	TRBJ1-6	CASSHGQGYSPLHF	TGTGCCAGCAGCCATGGACAGGGATATTCACCCCTCCACTTT
TRBV6-1	NA	NA	TRBJ1-4	CASSEITGATNEKLFF	TGTGCCAGCAGTGAAATCACCGGGGCAACTAATGAAAAACTGTTTTTT
TRBV24-1	NA	NA	TRBJ1-2	CATSGSEANYGYTF	TGTGCCACCAGTGGCTCAGAAGCTAACTATGGCTACACCTTC
TRBV5-1	NA	few	TRBJ1-2	CASSHRTVEHNYGYTF	TGCGCCAGCAGCCATAGGACAGTCGAACACAACTATGGCTACACCTTC
TRBV2	TRBD1	NA	TRBJ2-5	CASSFNRGPQETQYF	TGTGCCAGCAGTTTTAACAGGGGTCCCCAAGAGACCCAGTACTTC
TRBV20-1	NA	NA	TRBJ1-6	CSAIERQNNSPLHF	TGCAGTGCTATTGAGCGACAGAATAATTCACCCCTCCACTTT
TRBV4-1	NA	NA	TRBJ1-3	CASSQDLEGLRLSGNTIYF	TGCGCCAGCAGCCAAGATTTGGAGGGGCTGAGACTTTCGGGAAACACCATATATTTT
TRBV19	NA	NA	TRBJ1-5	CASSILPGVGSSNQPQHF	TGTGCCAGTAGTATTCTACCTGGGGTCGGGAGTAGCAATCAGCCCCAGCATTTT
TRBV19	TRBD2	NA	TRBJ2-3	CASTPSGAGVADTQYF	TGTGCCAGTACCCCATCCGGAGCGGGGGTTGCAGATACGCAGTATTTT
TRBV2	TRBD1	NA	TRBJ2-2	CASSRTGSAGGELFF	TGTGCCAGCAGTAGGACAGGAAGTGCTGGCGGGGAGCTGTTTTTT
TRBV6-1	TRBD2	NA	TRBJ2-3	CASSVAGTTNTDTQYF	TGTGCCAGCAGTGTAGCCGGGACTACCAACACAGATACGCAGTATTTT
TRBV6-5	TRBD1	NA	TRBJ1-5	CASSYDRGNNQPQHF	TGTGCCAGCAGTTACGACAGGGGAAATAATCAGCCCCAGCATTTT
TRBV2	TRBD2	NA	TRBJ2-1	CASSGLAGGNEQFF	TGTGCCAGCAGTGGACTAGCGGGGGGGAATGAGCAGTTCTTC
TRBV7-9	NA	once	TRBJ1-1	CASSFSGNMNTEAFF	TGTGCCAGCAGCTTTTCAGGTAATATGAACACTGAAGCTTTCTTT
TRBV5-1	NA	NA	TRBJ1-5	CASSYGSNQPQHF	TGCGCCAGCAGCTATGGCTCTAATCAGCCCCAGCATTTT
TRBV11-2	TRBD1	NA	TRBJ1-5	CASSWTGGGNQPQHF	TGTGCCAGCAGCTGGACAGGGGGCGGCAATCAGCCCCAGCATTTT
TRBV4-1	TRBD1	NA	TRBJ1-6	CASRDPGQNSPLHF	TGCGCCAGCAGAGACCCGGGACAGAATTCACCCCTCCACTTT
TRBV13	NA	once	TRBJ1-1	CANSGGGGNTEAFF	TGTGCCAACTCCGGGGGGGGCGGCAACACTGAAGCTTTCTTT
TRBV5-1	TRBD2	NA	TRBJ2-5	CASSSGPGGETQYF	TGCGCCAGCAGCTCTGGCCCGGGGGGGGAGACCCAGTACTTC
TRBV5-6	NA	NA	TRBJ1-2	CASSAGNKGYNYGYTF	TGTGCCAGCAGCGCCGGCAACAAGGGGTATAACTATGGCTACACCTTC
TRBV29-1	TRBD2	NA	TRBJ2-3	CSVDEAGGQDTQYF	TGCAGCGTTGATGAGGCGGGGGGGCAAGATACGCAGTATTTT
TRBV6-6	TRBD2	NA	TRBJ2-5	CASSYTLPPSGETYF	TGTGCCAGCAGTTACACTCTACCCCCTAGCGGGGAGACCTACTTC
TRBV6-2/TRBV6-3	NA	NA	TRBJ1-1	CASSYPSEAFF	TGTGCCAGCAGTTACCCCTCGGAAGCTTTCTTT
TRBV11-2	TRBD1	NA	TRBJ1-2	CATGQGAGGYTF	TGTGCTACGGGACAGGGGGCGGGCGGCTACACCTTC
TRBV4-1	TRBD1	NA	TRBJ1-4	CASSPTGVGEKLFF	TGCGCCAGCAGCCCGACAGGGGTTGGGGAAAAACTGTTTTTT
TRBV5-1	NA	NA	TRBJ1-2	CASSLDSANYGYTF	TGCGCCAGCAGCTTGGATTCGGCTAACTATGGCTACACCTTC
TRBV29-1	TRBD1	NA	TRBJ1-2	CSVDDRVTGGGYTF	TGCAGCGTTGATGATAGAGTGACAGGGGGAGGCTACACCTTC
TRBV18	NA	NA	TRBJ1-1	CASSPRARDTEAFF	TGTGCCAGCTCACCGAGGGCCCGGGACACTGAAGCTTTCTTT
TRBV18	NA	once	TRBJ2-3	CASSPLGGFNTDTQYF	TGTGCCAGCTCACCACTCGGCGGGTTCAACACAGATACGCAGTATTTT
TRBV11-2	NA	few	TRBJ1-1	CASSLGQGRGEAFF	TGTGCCAGCAGCTTAGGTCAGGGGAGAGGTGAAGCTTTCTTT
TRBV24-1	NA	NA	TRBJ1-2	CATSGQTANYGYTF	TGTGCCACCAGTGGTCAGACAGCTAACTATGGCTACACCTTC
TRBV4-1	NA	NA	TRBJ1-1	CASSQPARDKNTEAFF	TGCGCCAGCAGCCAACCTGCCAGGGACAAGAACACTGAAGCTTTCTTT
TRBV3-1/TRBV3-2	TRBD1	few	TRBJ1-2	CASSQDRTGRHGYTF	TGTGCCAGCAGCCAAGATCGGACAGGCCGGCATGGCTACACCTTC
TRBV28	NA	NA	TRBJ1-2	CASSFHTGNYGYTF	TGTGCCAGCAGTTTCCATACAGGAAACTATGGCTACACCTTC
TRBV6-5	NA	NA	TRBJ1-1	CASRREEGRDTEAFF	TGTGCCAGCAGGAGAGAGGAGGGGAGAGACACTGAAGCTTTCTTT
TRBV9	TRBD1	NA	TRBJ1-6	CASSAGQSHSPLHF	TGTGCCAGCAGCGCGGGACAGAGCCATTCACCCCTCCACTTT
TRBV11-2	NA	NA	TRBJ2-1	CASSSGTYNEQFF	TGTGCCAGCAGCTCCGGGACCTACAATGAGCAGTTCTTC